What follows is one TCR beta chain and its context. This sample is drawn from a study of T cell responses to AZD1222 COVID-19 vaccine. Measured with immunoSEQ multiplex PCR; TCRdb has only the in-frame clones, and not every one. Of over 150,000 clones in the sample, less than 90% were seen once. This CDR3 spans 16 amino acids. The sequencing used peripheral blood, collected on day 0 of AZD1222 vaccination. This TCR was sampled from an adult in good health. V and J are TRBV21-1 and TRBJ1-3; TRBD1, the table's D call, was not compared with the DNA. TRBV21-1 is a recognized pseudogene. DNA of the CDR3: TGTGCCAGCAGCAAAGACGGCAGGGTGACTGGAAACACCATATATTTT. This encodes CASSKDGRVTGNTIYF.